This TCR beta chain appears in the sequencing data of a study of blood T cell repertoires in COVID-19. Method: immunoSEQ multiplex PCR; TCRdb's copy keeps in-frame clones and lacks some. The repertoire holds about 97,000 clones, with about 86% as singletons. CDR3 length equals 13 residues. The germline CDR1 and CDR2 sequences are MGHRA and YSYEKL. V dropped 6 bases and J dropped 6 bases, with 12 bases sitting between them. Sequencing input: peripheral blood. This clonotype was sampled from a human donor in a cohort sampled during active COVID-19. The chain recombines TRBV4-1 with TRBJ2-1; D perhaps matches TRBD1 (6 bases). The CDR3 spells CASSFGGPNEQFF. CDR3 coding DNA: TGCGCCAGCAGTTTTGGGGGCCCCAATGAGCAGTTCTTC.